Listed here are 27 T cell receptor beta chains from one sample, sequenced in a study of Ad26.COV2.S vaccination and SARS-CoV-2 variants. Profiled with immunoSEQ multiplex PCR; TCRdb holds only in-frame clones, not every one. In the table there are about 320,000 clones, 85% to 90% of which are singletons. Described treatment: some 20 received Ad26.COV2.S at low or high dose, single or two shots; 5 received placebo; per-sample allocation not given. Specimen acquisition occurred on day 63 following the initial vaccine or placebo injection. Sequencing used peripheral blood, obtained in a trial of Ad26.COV2.S vaccine versus placebo. Source of these receptors: a person between 18 and 65 years old who received the Ad26.COV2.S COVID-19 vaccine or a placebo.

The V and J genes are TRBV19 and TRBJ1-1, with D hard to call. V was pared by 4 bases and J by 1 base, with 10 bases between. The CDR3 is 14 residues long. CDR1 is LNHDA, CDR2 SQIVND, per germline (reference sequence). CDR3 region: CASSTGRANTEAFF. The CDR3 DNA follows: TGTGCCAGTAGTACCGGACGGGCGAACACTGAAGCTTTCTTT.

V usage is TRBV29-1 and J usage is TRBJ2-7; a weak D match, TRBD2 (5 bases). The CDR3 extends over 13 amino acids. The germline gives CDR1 SQVTM, CDR2 ANQGSEA. Trimming shortened V by 3 bases and J by 1 base, and 10 bases separated the two germline ends. Here the CDR3 reads CSVDKGESYEQYF. In DNA form, the CDR3 reads TGCAGCGTTGATAAGGGAGAGTCCTACGAGCAGTACTTC.

The CDR3 DNA reads as TGTGCCAGCAGTGTTCTGGGACAGGGCTCCTACGAGCAGTACTTC. It yields the protein CASSVLGQGSYEQYF. The V call is TRBV25-1, the J call TRBJ2-7; TRBD1 aligns across 9 bases. Germline CDR1 MGHDK, CDR2 SYGVNS. Germline trimming cut 4 bases from V and 0 bases from J; bases unmatched to any gene: 4. The CDR3 runs 15 residues.

V is TRBV6-6 and J is TRBJ1-3; no reliable D call. V dropped 8 bases and J dropped 4 bases, with 9 bases sitting between them. This CDR3 has 12 residues. From germline, CDR1 is MNHNY and CDR2 SVGAGI (reference sequence). CDR3 sequence (DNA): TGTGCCAGCTCCTCTAAAGGAAACACCATATATTTT. Its translation is CASSSKGNTIYF.

The chain combines TRBV6-5 with TRBJ1-1; D is ambiguous. The length of the CDR3 is 15 residues. V was trimmed by 0 bases and J by 1 base, leaving 9 bases between them. Germline CDR1 is MNHEY and CDR2 is SVGAGI. The CDR3 coding sequence is TGTGCCAGCAGTTACTCGATGAGTGGGAACACTGAAGCTTTCTTT. Translating gives CASSYSMSGNTEAFF.

This chain uses TRBV30 with TRBJ2-7; D gene unclear. The CDR3 is 12 amino acids. Germline assignment: CDR1 GTSNPN and CDR2 SVGIG (reference sequence). V was cut by 1 base and J by 4 bases, with 8 bases left in between. The CDR3 region has the DNA TGTGCCTGGAGTGGGATCGGTTACGAGCAGTACTTC. Translated: CAWSGIGYEQYF.

The V and J genes are TRBV2 and TRBJ1-2; tentative D call: TRBD1 (5 bases). Between the trimmed V and J ends, which lost 6 bases and 4 bases, there was a span of 9 bases. CDR1 and CDR2 from the germline V gene are SNHLY and FYNNEI. The CDR3 extends over 12 amino acids. CDR3 DNA sequence: TGTGCCAGCAGGGGGGGAGGCTATGGCTACACCTTC. It yields the protein CASRGGGYGYTF.

This chain connects TRBV5-4 to TRBJ2-1; perhaps TRBD1 as D (6 bases). The CDR3 contains 15 residues. V was cut by 0 bases and J by 7 bases, with 14 bases left in between. CDR1 and CDR2 (germline): SGHNT, YYREEE (reference sequence). CDR3 loop: CASSLAGAPGNEQFF. CDR3 nucleotides: TGTGCCAGCAGCTTGGCAGGGGCTCCGGGGAATGAGCAGTTCTTC.

The CDR3 nucleotides read TGCGCCAGCAGCTTAGGACAGGTTAACTATGGCTACACCTTC. Its protein product is CASSLGQVNYGYTF. The genes are TRBV5-1 and TRBJ1-2; 7 positions agree with TRBD1. The CDR3 is 14 residues long. V shed 2 bases, J shed 1 base, and the junction held 2 bases outside the gene matches. CDR1 SGHRS and CDR2 YFSETQ come from the germline V gene.

This chain joins TRBV11-2 and TRBJ1-6, with no clear D. The CDR3 totals 19 residues. CDR1 SGHAT and CDR2 FQNNGV come from the germline V gene. The V end lost 2 bases, the J end lost 5 bases, and 22 bases lay between the germline ends. CDR3 residues: CASSLRNLYRAGDNSPLHF. CDR3 sequence (DNA): TGTGCCAGCAGCTTAAGAAACCTTTACCGGGCCGGCGATAATTCACCCCTCCACTTT.

V and J are TRBV5-1 and TRBJ1-5, with D perhaps TRBD1 (6 bases). The CDR3 has 13 residues. The V and J ends lost 1 base and 7 bases respectively, with 9 bases between them. Germline CDR1 SGHRS, CDR2 YFSETQ. The CDR3 region is CASSLMGGQPQHF. The CDR3, as DNA: TGCGCCAGCAGCTTGATGGGGGGCCAGCCCCAGCATTTT.

The chain carries TRBV5-1 and TRBJ1-3, with unresolved D. The germline V gene encodes CDR1 SGHRS and CDR2 YFSETQ. V lost 0 bases, J lost 2 bases, and 9 bases lay in between. The CDR3 covers 15 residues. The CDR3 protein is CASSLAEAPGNTIYF. Here the CDR3 DNA reads TGCGCCAGCAGCTTGGCCGAGGCCCCTGGAAACACCATATATTTT. Drawing the rest from reference TRBV5-1 and TRBJ1-3, the complete variable domain is KAGVTQTPRYLIKTRGQQVTLSCSPISGHRSVSWYQQTPGQGLQFLFEYFSETQRNKGNFPGRFSGRQFSNSRSEMNVSTLELGDSALYLCASSLAEAPGNTIYFGEGSWLTVV.

The chain combines TRBV12-3 or TRBV12-4 with TRBJ1-1; D is undetermined. The CDR3 sequence is 13 residues long. Trimming pared 3 bases from V and 1 base from J, leaving 6 bases between. The CDR3 sequence: CASSFDRNTEAFF. Here the CDR3 DNA reads TGTGCCAGCAGTTTCGATAGGAACACTGAAGCTTTCTTT.

The genes are TRBV4-3 and TRBJ2-3, with D perhaps matching TRBD1 or TRBD2 (5 bases each). Trimming cost V 1 base and J 0 bases, with 8 bases left between them. The germline V gene encodes CDR1 LGHNA and CDR2 YSLEER. This CDR3 contains 15 residues. The CDR3 coding sequence is TGCGCCAGCAGCCAAGTGGGACGGAGCACAGATACGCAGTATTTT. This sequence encodes CASSQVGRSTDTQYF.

The chain recombines TRBV6-5 with TRBJ1-4; a possible D gene is TRBD1 (5 bases). Trimming removed 7 bases at V and 11 bases at J, with 23 bases between. CDR3 length: 15 amino acids. CDR1 MNHEY and CDR2 SVGAGI come from the germline V gene. DNA of the CDR3: TGTGCCAGCACCTCCCCGGGGCAGGGTGCAATCAAACTGTTTTTT. Residues: CASTSPGQGAIKLFF.

The chain is built from TRBV2 and TRBJ1-6, with 9 bases aligning to TRBD1. This CDR3 spans 14 amino acids. Germline values: CDR1 SNHLY, CDR2 FYNNEI. J was trimmed by 15 bases and V by 2 bases; bases with no gene match: 8. The CDR3 nucleotides read TGTGCCAGCAGTGAAAGGCGGACAGGGGTGGTCCTCCACTTT. As protein: CASSERRTGVVLHF.

The J gene is TRBJ1-3, the V gene TRBV30, with a weak D call TRBD1 (5 bases). The V and J ends lost 2 bases and 8 bases respectively, with 10 bases between them. CDR1 is GTSNPN and CDR2 is SVGIG in the germline V gene (reference sequence). CDR3 length: 12 amino acids. DNA for the CDR3: TGTGCCTGGAGTCAGGGACCAGACACCATATATTTT. Its protein product is CAWSQGPDTIYF.

This clone was counted once. V is TRBV6-2 or TRBV6-3 and J is TRBJ2-3; D not certain. CDR1 is MNHEY and CDR2 is SVGEGT in the germline V gene. Trimming took off 4 bases at V and 3 bases at J, with 11 bases between the two ends. The CDR3 has 14 residues. As DNA, the CDR3 is TGTGCCAGCAGTTTTCGGACGGTGACAGATACGCAGTATTTT. Translation: CASSFRTVTDTQYF.

The V gene is TRBV5-8, the J gene TRBJ2-5; 9 nucleotides agree with TRBD1. This CDR3 contains 13 residues. V lost 2 bases to trimming and J lost 5 bases; unmatched junction nucleotides: 1. Germline loops: CDR1 SGHTS, CDR2 YDEGEE. The CDR3 nucleotides read TGTGCCAGCAGCTTCGGACAGGGGGAGACCCAGTACTTC. Its translation: CASSFGQGETQYF.

V and J are TRBV7-2 and TRBJ2-5, with a weak D call TRBD2 (5 bases). Germline V CDR1 and CDR2: SGHTA, FQGNSA. This CDR3 has 16 residues. The germline V and J ends were trimmed by 4 bases and 2 bases, with 17 bases remaining between them. Here the CDR3 reads CASSSRKRSLQETQYF. DNA of the CDR3: TGTGCCAGCAGCTCCCGAAAGCGGTCGCTTCAAGAGACCCAGTACTTC.

Comments on this clone: Other DNA sequences in the same sample also yield this CDR3. The V call is TRBV11-2, the J call TRBJ1-2; D not resolved. CDR1 and CDR2 from the germline V gene are SGHAT and FQNNGV. The CDR3 has 12 amino acids. Trimming cost V 4 bases and J 5 bases, with 8 bases left between them. The CDR3 is CASSSRNYGYTF. The CDR3 region has the DNA TGTGCCAGCAGCTCCCGTAATTATGGCTACACCTTC.

V gene TRBV15 combines with J gene TRBJ2-1, with D hard to call. This CDR3 region has 15 residues. Germline V lookup: CDR1 LNHNV, CDR2 YYDKDF (reference sequence). With 1 base removed from V and 5 bases from J, the gap between germline ends came to 12 bases. CDR3 amino acids: CATSRGPMGDNEQFF. The CDR3 bases are TGTGCCACCAGCAGAGGCCCCATGGGTGACAATGAGCAGTTCTTC.

The CDR3 bases are TGTGCCAGCAGCTACGGGGCGCCTGGAAACACCATATATTTT. This gives the protein CASSYGAPGNTIYF. J is TRBJ1-3 and V is TRBV7-9, with D perhaps matching TRBD1 (5 bases). CDR3 length: 14 residues. Germline V gene lookup returns CDR1 SEHNR and CDR2 FQNEAQ (reference sequence). Trimming pared 4 bases from V and 2 bases from J, leaving 9 bases between.

This sequence joins TRBV11-2 and TRBJ2-1; weak D call: TRBD2 (7 bases). CDR3 length: 15 amino acids. The germline V gene encodes CDR1 SGHAT and CDR2 FQNNGV. Deletions cut 7 bases from V and 7 bases from J, with 20 bases between. In DNA, the CDR3 is TGTGCCAGCACTGAAGCTGGGGGGGCGGGAAATGAGCAGTTCTTC. Its translation: CASTEAGGAGNEQFF. Combining the CDR3 with reference TRBV11-2 and TRBJ2-1 gives the whole variable domain EAGVAQSPRYKIIEKRQSVAFWCNPISGHATLYWYQQILGQGPKLLIQFQNNGVVDDSQLPKDRFSAERLKGVDSTLKIQPAKLEDSAVYLCASTEAGGAGNEQFFGPGTRLTVL.

The chain links TRBV11-2 to TRBJ1-3; tentatively, D is TRBD1 (6 bases). The length of the CDR3 is 16 residues. The V gene's germline CDR1 is SGHAT and CDR2 FQNNGV. V was pared by 3 bases and J by 4 bases, with 16 bases between. DNA for the CDR3: TGTGCCAGCAGCTTCTCGCCAGGGGTGATCGGAAACACCATATATTTT. This gives the protein CASSFSPGVIGNTIYF.

The chain employs TRBV10-3 and TRBJ1-1; TRBD1 is a possible D gene (5 bases). Trimming left V 0 bases short and J 3 bases short, with 11 bases between. Germline V gives CDR1 ENHRY, CDR2 SYGVKD. The CDR3 totals 15 residues. CDR3 sequence (DNA): TGTGCCATCAGTGAGTCTTTAGGGGACTACACTGAAGCTTTCTTT. It yields the protein CAISESLGDYTEAFF.

The gene calls are TRBV7-6 and TRBJ1-1; D might be TRBD1 (5 bases). The CDR3 runs 13 residues. The germline V and J ends were trimmed by 5 bases and 8 bases, with 15 bases remaining between them. Germline CDR1 and CDR2: SGHVS and FNYEAQ. For the CDR3, the DNA is TGTGCCAGCAGCATAATGCCCGACAGAGAAGCTTTCTTT. Residues: CASSIMPDREAFF.